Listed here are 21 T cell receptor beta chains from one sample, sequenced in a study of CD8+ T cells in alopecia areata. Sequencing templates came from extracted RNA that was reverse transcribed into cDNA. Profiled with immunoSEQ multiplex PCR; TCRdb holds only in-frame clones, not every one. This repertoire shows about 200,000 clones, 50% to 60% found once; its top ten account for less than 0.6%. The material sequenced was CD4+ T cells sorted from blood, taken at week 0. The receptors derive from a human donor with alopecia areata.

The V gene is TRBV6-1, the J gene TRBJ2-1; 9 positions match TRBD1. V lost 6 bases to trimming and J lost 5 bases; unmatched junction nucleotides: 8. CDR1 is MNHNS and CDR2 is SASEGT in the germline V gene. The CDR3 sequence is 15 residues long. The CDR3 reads CASRLPGTGNNEQFF. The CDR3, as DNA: TGTGCCAGCAGGCTACCCGGGACAGGGAACAATGAGCAGTTCTTC.

The CDR3 DNA reads as TGCAGCGTTGTAGGTCACCTCGCGACAGGGTTGGGAACCTTC. Its protein product is CSVVGHLATGLGTF. The chain has TRBV29-1 and TRBJ1-2; 7 nucleotides match TRBD1. V was clipped by 4 bases and J by 14 bases; unmatched bases: 19. This CDR3 spans 14 amino acids. The V gene's germline CDR1 is SQVTM and CDR2 ANQGSEA.

The CDR3 nucleotides read TGTGCCAGCAGCTTGAGGGGCGGGTCGGAAGAGCAGTACTTC. This gives the protein CASSLRGGSEEQYF. This chain connects TRBV7-2 to TRBJ2-7, with D perhaps given as TRBD1 or TRBD2 (5 bases each). Trimming took 3 bases from V and 7 from J, leaving 16 bases between them. The germline CDR1 and CDR2 sequences are SGHTA and FQGNSA. This CDR3 spans 14 amino acids.

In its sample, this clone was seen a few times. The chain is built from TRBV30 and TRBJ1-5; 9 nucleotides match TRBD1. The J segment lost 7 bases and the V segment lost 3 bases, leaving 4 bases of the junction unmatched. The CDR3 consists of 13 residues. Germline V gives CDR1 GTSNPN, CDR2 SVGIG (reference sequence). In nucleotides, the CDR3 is TGTGCCTGGAGCAAGGACAGGGGACAGCCCCAGCATTTT. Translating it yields CAWSKDRGQPQHF.

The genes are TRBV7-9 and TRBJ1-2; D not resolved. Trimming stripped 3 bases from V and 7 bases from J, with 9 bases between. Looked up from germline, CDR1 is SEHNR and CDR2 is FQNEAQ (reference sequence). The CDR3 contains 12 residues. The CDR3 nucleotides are TGTGCCAGCAGCTTCCCCGCGGGTGGCTACACCTTC. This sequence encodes CASSFPAGGYTF. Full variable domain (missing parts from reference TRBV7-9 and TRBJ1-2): DTGVSQNPRHKITKRGQNVTFRCDPISEHNRLYWYRQTLGQGPEFLTYFQNEAQLEKSRLLSDRFSAERPKGSFSTLEIQRTEQGDSAMYLCASSFPAGGYTFGSGTRLTVV.

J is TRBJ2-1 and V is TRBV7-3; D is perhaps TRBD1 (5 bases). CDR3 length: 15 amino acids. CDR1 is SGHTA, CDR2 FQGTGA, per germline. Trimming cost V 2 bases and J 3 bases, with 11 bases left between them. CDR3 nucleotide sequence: TGTGCCAGCAGCTTAGACAGCAATAACTACAATGAGCAGTTCTTC. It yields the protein CASSLDSNNYNEQFF.

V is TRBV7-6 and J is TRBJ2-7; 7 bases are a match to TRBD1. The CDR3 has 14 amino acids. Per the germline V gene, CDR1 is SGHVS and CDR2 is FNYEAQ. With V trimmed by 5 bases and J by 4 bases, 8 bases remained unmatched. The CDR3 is CASSLRQGPYEQYF. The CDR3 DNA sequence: TGTGCCAGCAGCCTCCGACAGGGACCATACGAGCAGTACTTC.

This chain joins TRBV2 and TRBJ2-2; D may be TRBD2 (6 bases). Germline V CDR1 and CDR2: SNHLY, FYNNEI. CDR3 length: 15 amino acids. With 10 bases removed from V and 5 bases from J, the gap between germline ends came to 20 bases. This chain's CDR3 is CATLTPGTHTGELFF. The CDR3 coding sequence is TGTGCCACCCTTACCCCAGGGACTCATACCGGGGAGCTGTTTTTT.

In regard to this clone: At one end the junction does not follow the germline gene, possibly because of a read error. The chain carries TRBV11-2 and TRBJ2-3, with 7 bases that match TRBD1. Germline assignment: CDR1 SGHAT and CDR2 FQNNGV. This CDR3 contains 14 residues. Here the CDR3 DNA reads TGTGCCAGCAGCCTAAACCAACAGGGGTACCGTTTGGATTTT. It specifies CASSLNQQGYRLDF.

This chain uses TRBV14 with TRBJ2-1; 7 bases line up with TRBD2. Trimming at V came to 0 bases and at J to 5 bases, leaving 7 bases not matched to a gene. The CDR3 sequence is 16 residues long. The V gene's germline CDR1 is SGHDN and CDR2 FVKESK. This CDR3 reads CASSQDGRTRNNEQFF. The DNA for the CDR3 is TGTGCCAGCAGCCAAGATGGAAGGACTAGGAACAATGAGCAGTTCTTC. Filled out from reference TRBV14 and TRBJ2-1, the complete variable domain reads EAGVTQFPSHSVIEKGQTVTLRCDPISGHDNLYWYRRVMGKEIKFLLHFVKESKQDESGMPNNRFLAERTGGTYSTLKVQPAELEDSGVYFCASSQDGRTRNNEQFFGPGTRLTVL.

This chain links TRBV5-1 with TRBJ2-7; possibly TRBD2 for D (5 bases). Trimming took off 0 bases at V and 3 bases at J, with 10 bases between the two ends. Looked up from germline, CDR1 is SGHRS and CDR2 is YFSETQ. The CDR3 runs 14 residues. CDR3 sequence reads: CASSLVPGDYEQYF. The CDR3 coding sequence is TGCGCCAGCAGCTTGGTTCCCGGGGACTACGAGCAGTACTTC.

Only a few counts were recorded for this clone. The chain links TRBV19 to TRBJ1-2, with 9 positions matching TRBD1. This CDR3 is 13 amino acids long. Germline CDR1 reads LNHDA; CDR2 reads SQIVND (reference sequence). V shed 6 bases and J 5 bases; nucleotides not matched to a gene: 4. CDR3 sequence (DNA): TGTGCCAGTAGCGGGACAGGGTTTTATGGCTACACCTTC. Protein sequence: CASSGTGFYGYTF.

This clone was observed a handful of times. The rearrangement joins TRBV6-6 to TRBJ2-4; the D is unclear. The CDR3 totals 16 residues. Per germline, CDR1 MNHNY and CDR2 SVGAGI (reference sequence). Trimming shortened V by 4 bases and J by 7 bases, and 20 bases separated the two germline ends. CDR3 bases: TGTGCCAGCAGTTTCACCGCGCCAACAACAAGCAACATTCAGTACTTC. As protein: CASSFTAPTTSNIQYF.

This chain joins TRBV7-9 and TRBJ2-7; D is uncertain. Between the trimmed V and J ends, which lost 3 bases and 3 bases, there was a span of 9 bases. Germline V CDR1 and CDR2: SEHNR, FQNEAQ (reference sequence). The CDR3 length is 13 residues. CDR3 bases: TGTGCCAGCAGCTTGGGCAACATCTACGAGCAGTACTTC. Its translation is CASSLGNIYEQYF.

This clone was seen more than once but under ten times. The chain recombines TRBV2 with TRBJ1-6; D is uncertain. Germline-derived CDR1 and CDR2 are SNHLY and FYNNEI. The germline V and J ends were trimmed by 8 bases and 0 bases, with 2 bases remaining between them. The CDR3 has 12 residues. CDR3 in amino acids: CASRSYNSPLHF. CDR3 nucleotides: TGTGCCAGCCGCTCCTATAATTCACCCCTCCACTTT.

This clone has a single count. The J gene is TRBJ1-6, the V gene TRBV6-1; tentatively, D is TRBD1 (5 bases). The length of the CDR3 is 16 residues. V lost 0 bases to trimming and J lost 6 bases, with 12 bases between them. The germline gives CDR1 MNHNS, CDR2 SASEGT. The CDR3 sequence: CASSEAVTVFNSPLHF. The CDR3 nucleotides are TGTGCCAGCAGTGAAGCGGTGACAGTCTTTAATTCACCCCTCCACTTT.

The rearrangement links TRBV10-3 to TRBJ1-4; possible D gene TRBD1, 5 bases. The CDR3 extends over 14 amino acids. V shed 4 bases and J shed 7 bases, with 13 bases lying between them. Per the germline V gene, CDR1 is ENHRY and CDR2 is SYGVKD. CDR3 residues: CAISATVGIEKLFF. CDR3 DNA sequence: TGTGCCATCAGTGCGACAGTTGGTATTGAAAAACTGTTTTTT.

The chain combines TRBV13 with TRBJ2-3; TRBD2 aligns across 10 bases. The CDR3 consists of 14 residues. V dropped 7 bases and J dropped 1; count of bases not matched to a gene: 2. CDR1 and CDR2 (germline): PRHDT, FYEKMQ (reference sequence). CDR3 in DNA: TGTGCCAGCAAGACTAGCGGGCGCACAGATACGCAGTATTTT. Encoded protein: CASKTSGRTDTQYF.

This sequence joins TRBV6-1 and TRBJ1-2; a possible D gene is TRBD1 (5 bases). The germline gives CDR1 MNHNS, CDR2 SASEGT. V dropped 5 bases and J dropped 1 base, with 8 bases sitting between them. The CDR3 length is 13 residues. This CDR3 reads CASSPQGNYGYTF. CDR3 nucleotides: TGTGCCAGCAGTCCCCAGGGTAACTATGGCTACACCTTC.

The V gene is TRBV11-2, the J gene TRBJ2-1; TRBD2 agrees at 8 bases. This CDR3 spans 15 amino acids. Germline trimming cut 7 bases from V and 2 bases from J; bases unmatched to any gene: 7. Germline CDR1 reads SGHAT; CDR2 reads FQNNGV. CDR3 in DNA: TGTGCCAGCACCCGGGGGGGATCTGCCTACAATGAGCAGTTCTTC. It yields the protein CASTRGGSAYNEQFF.

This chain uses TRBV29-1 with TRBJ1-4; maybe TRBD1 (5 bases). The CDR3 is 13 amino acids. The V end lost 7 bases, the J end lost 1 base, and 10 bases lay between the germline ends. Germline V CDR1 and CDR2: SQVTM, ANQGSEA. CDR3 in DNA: TGCAGCGGGAAGGGGCGAACTAATGAAAAACTGTTTTTT. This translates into CSGKGRTNEKLFF.